This T cell receptor (beta chain) was retrieved from a study of cytomegalovirus exposure and HLA in healthy donors. Primers for the PCR totalled 60 Vbeta and 13 Jbeta. Generated by immunoSEQ multiplex PCR, the TCRdb table keeps only in-frame clones and is missing some. Among roughly 120,000 clones listed, approximately 73% were seen once. The germline V gene encodes CDR1 MDHEN and CDR2 SYDVKM. Trimming pared 5 bases from V and 4 bases from J, leaving 5 bases between. The CDR3 has 11 amino acids. Sequencing was carried out using PBMCs. This receptor was obtained from a man in his 60s in good health and CMV-seropositive. The J gene is TRBJ1-2, the V gene TRBV28; D not resolved. CDR3 region: CASSTAYGYTF. In DNA form, the CDR3 reads TGTGCCAGCAGTACAGCCTATGGCTACACCTTC.